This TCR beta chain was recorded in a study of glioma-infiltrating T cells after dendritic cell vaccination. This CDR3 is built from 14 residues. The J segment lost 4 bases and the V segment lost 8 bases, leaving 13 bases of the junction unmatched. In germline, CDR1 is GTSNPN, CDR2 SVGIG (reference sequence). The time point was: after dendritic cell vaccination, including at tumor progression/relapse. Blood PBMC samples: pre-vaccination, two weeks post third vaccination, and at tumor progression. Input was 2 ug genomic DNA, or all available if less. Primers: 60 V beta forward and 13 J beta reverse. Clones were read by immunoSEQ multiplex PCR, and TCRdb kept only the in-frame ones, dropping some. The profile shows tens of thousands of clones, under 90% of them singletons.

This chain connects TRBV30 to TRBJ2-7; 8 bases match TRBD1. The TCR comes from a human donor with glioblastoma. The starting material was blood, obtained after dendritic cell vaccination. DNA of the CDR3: TGTGCCGGAGGACCCGGGACAGGATCGTACGAGCAGTACTTC. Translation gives CAGGPGTGSYEQYF.